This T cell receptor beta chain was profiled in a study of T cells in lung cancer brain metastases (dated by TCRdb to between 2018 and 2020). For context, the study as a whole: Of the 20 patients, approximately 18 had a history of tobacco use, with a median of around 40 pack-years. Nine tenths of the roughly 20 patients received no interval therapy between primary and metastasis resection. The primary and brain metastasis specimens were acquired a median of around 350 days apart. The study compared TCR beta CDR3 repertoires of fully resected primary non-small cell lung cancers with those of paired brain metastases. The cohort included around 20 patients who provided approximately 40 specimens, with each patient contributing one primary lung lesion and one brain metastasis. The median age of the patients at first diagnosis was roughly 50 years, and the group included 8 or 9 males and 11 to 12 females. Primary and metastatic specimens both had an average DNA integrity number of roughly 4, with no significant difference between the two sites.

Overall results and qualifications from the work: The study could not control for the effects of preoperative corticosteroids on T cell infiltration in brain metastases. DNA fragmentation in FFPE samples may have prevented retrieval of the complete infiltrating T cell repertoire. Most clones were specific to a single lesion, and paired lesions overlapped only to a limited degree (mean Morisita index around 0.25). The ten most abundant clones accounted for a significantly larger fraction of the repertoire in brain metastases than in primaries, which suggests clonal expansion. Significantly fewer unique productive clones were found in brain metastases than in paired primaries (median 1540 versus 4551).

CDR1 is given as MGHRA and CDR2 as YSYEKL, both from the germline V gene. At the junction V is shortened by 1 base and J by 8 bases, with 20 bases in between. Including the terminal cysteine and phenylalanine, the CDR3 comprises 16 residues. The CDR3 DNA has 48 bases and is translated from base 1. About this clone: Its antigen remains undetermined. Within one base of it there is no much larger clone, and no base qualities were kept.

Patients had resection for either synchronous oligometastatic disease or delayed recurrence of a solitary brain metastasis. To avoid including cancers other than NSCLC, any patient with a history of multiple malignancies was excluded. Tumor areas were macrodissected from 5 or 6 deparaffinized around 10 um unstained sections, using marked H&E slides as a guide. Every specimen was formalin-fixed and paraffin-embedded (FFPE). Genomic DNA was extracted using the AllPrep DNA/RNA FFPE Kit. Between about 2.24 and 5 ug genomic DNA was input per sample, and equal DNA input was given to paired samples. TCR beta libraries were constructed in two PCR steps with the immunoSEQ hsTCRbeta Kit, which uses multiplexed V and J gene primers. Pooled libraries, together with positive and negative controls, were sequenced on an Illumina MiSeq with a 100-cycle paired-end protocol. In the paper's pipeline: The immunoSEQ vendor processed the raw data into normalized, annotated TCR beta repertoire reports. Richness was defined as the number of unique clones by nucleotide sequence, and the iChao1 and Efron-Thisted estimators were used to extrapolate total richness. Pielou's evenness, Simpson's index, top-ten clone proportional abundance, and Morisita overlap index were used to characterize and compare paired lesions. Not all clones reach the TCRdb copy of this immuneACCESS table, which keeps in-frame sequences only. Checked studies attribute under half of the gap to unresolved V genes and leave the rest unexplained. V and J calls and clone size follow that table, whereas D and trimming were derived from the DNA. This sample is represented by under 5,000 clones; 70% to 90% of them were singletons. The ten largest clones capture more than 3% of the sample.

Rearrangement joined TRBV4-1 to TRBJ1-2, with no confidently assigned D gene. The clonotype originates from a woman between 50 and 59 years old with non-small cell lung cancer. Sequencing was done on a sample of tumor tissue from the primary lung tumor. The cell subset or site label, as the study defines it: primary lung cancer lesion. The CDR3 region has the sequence CASSQVGTGPRRGYTF. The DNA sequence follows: TGCGCCAGCAGCCAAGTGGGAACCGGGCCCCGGAGAGGCTACACCTTC.